One and the same sample provided the 16 T cell receptor beta chains below, sequenced in a study of T cell responses to AZD1222 COVID-19 vaccine. Libraries were prepared by immunoSEQ multiplex PCR; TCRdb keeps only in-frame clonotypes and omits some of them. The top ten clones hold over 6.5% of a sample with roughly 49,000 clones, around 80% of them seen once. The sample consisted of peripheral blood, taken on day 0 of AZD1222 vaccination. The receptors stem from an adult in good health.

The V call is TRBV16, the J call TRBJ1-4; tentative D call: TRBD1 (5 bases). V was trimmed by 0 bases and J by 8 bases, leaving 13 bases between them. Germline CDR1 KGHSY, CDR2 FQNENV. CDR3 length equals 15 residues. CDR3 sequence reads: CASSQSWGVGEKLFF. CDR3 in DNA: TGTGCCAGCAGCCAATCTTGGGGCGTAGGCGAAAAACTGTTTTTT. Combining the CDR3 with reference TRBV16 and TRBJ1-4 gives the whole variable domain GEEVAQTPKHLVRGEGQKAKLYCAPIKGHSYVFWYQQVLKNEFKFLISFQNENVFDETGMPKERFSAKCLPNSPCSLEIQATKLEDSAVYFCASSQSWGVGEKLFFGSGTQLSVL.

This sequence joins TRBV15 and TRBJ2-7, with TRBD2 identical over 7 bases. The CDR3 runs 15 residues. With V trimmed by 1 base and J by 2 bases, 5 bases remained unmatched. Germline CDR1 LNHNV, CDR2 YYDKDF (reference sequence). As DNA, the CDR3 is TGTGCCACCAGCAGAGCCCCAGCGGGAACCTACGAGCAGTACTTC. Its translation is CATSRAPAGTYEQYF.

The gene calls are TRBV5-1 and TRBJ2-3, with TRBD2 matching 13 bases. This CDR3 spans 16 amino acids. V was clipped by 4 bases and J by 5 bases; unmatched bases: 7. Germline V CDR1 and CDR2: SGHRS, YFSETQ. The CDR3 nucleotides read TGCGCCAGCAGCATTACTAGCGGGGGGGCCCTAGATACGCAGTATTTT. It is translated as CASSITSGGALDTQYF. Variable domain in full (rest from reference TRBV5-1 and TRBJ2-3): KAGVTQTPRYLIKTRGQQVTLSCSPISGHRSVSWYQQTPGQGLQFLFEYFSETQRNKGNFPGRFSGRQFSNSRSEMNVSTLELGDSALYLCASSITSGGALDTQYFGPGTRLTVL.

There are a few counts of this clone. The chain uses TRBV19 and TRBJ1-5, with D possibly TRBD1 on 6 matching bases. V was shortened by 7 bases and J by 6 bases, with 10 bases between the two germline ends. This CDR3 has 12 residues. Germline assignment: CDR1 LNHDA and CDR2 SQIVND (reference sequence). CDR3 residues: CASTQGFQPQHF. The CDR3, as DNA: TGTGCCAGTACGCAGGGGTTTCAGCCCCAGCATTTT.

A few counts support this clone. The chain recombines TRBV7-3 with TRBJ2-5; D might be TRBD2 (7 bases). This CDR3 contains 13 residues. Germline V gene data show CDR1 as SGHTA and CDR2 as FQGTGA. The V gene lost 5 bases and the J gene lost 5 bases, with 12 bases spanning the gap. CDR3 sequence reads: CASSVRGGETQYF. CDR3 coding DNA: TGTGCCAGCAGCGTCAGGGGAGGGGAGACCCAGTACTTC. The variable domain in full, with the rest retrieved from reference TRBV7-3 and TRBJ2-5, is GAGVSQTPSNKVTEKGKYVELRCDPISGHTALYWYRQSLGQGPEFLIYFQGTGAADDSGLPNDRFFAVRPEGSVSTLKIQRTERGDSAVYLCASSVRGGETQYFGPGTRLLVL.

The chain employs TRBV20-1 and TRBJ1-2, with 9 bases identical to TRBD1. The V gene end was trimmed by 7 bases and the J gene end by 8 bases; junction bases not matched to a gene: 2. This CDR3 is built from 10 residues. Germline V CDR1 and CDR2: DFQATT, SNEGSKA (reference sequence). The CDR3 loop is CSGQGGGYTF. CDR3 sequence (DNA): TGCAGTGGACAGGGGGGAGGCTACACCTTC.

CDR3 amino acids: CASRRGCIGTNQPQHF. CDR3 bases: TGTGCCAGCCGCCGCGGGTGTATAGGGACCAATCAGCCCCAGCATTTT. The V and J genes are TRBV21-1 and TRBJ1-5. TRBV21-1 constitutes a pseudogene. This CDR3 has 16 amino acids.

The genes are TRBV29-1 and TRBJ1-2; D is ambiguous. This CDR3 is built from 11 residues. V was clipped by 6 bases and J by 4 bases, with 9 bases between them. Germline V gene sequence: CDR1 SQVTM, CDR2 ANQGSEA. In nucleotides, the CDR3 is TGCAGCGTCTCTGTATCCTATGGCTACACCTTC. Translated, it gives CSVSVSYGYTF.

This chain links TRBV6-2 or TRBV6-3 with TRBJ1-5; D is ambiguous. The CDR3 runs 15 residues. Deletions cut 6 bases from V and 0 bases from J, with 12 bases between. CDR1 and CDR2 from the germline V gene are MNHEY and SVGEGT. The CDR3 DNA reads as TGTGCCAGCAGCCCGATAAATTATAGCAATCAGCCCCAGCATTTT. Its protein is CASSPINYSNQPQHF.

This clone appeared a single time. V usage is TRBV3-1 (or the pseudogene TRBV3-2) and J usage is TRBJ1-1, with unresolved D. V was clipped by 1 base and J by 0 bases, with 9 bases between them. The CDR3 has 15 residues. CDR1 and CDR2 from the germline V gene are LGHDT and YNNKEL (reference sequence). The CDR3 here is CASSQGTGLNTEAFF. The CDR3 coding sequence is TGTGCCAGCAGCCAAGGTACCGGACTGAACACTGAAGCTTTCTTT.

There are a few counts of this clone. The chain recombines TRBV6-5 with TRBJ1-2; 8 nucleotides line up with TRBD1. The CDR3 has 14 residues. V shed 2 bases, J shed 3 bases, and the junction held 2 bases outside the gene matches. The germline gives CDR1 MNHEY, CDR2 SVGAGI. The CDR3 is CASSYGQGDYGYTF. In DNA form, the CDR3 reads TGTGCCAGCAGTTACGGACAGGGAGACTATGGCTACACCTTC.

The rearrangement joins TRBV19 to TRBJ2-1; D possibly corresponds to TRBD2 (5 bases). Per germline, CDR1 LNHDA and CDR2 SQIVND (reference sequence). V was trimmed by 5 bases and J by 2 bases, leaving 13 bases between them. This CDR3 is 15 amino acids long. DNA of the CDR3: TGTGCCAGTAGTCAAGCGGACCATCCCTACAATGAGCAGTTCTTC. Protein product: CASSQADHPYNEQFF.

The rearrangement joins TRBV7-2 to TRBJ2-2; 7 nucleotides align to TRBD1. CDR3 length equals 17 residues. V was clipped by 3 bases and J by 0 bases; unmatched bases: 7. CDR1 SGHTA and CDR2 FQGNSA come from the germline V gene. The CDR3 nucleotides read TGTGCCAGCAGCTTTCGACAGGGCTACGCGAACACCGGGGAGCTGTTTTTT. It yields the protein CASSFRQGYANTGELFF.

This chain uses TRBV19 with TRBJ2-4; tentatively, D is TRBD2 (5 bases). V lost 5 bases and J lost 3, with 17 bases in between. Germline CDR1 is LNHDA and CDR2 is SQIVND (reference sequence). The CDR3 runs 16 residues. The CDR3 bases are TGTGCCAGTAGTGTCTCACGGGGTCCGGGCAAAAACATTCAGTACTTC. It yields the protein CASSVSRGPGKNIQYF.

This clone is labeled as medium-sized. The chain uses TRBV7-2 and TRBJ1-1; a possible D gene is TRBD1 (5 bases). The CDR3 is 14 amino acids. Germline V CDR1 and CDR2: SGHTA, FQGNSA. The V gene lost 5 bases and the J gene lost 1 base, with 11 bases spanning the gap. CDR3 region: CASSLGVGNTEAFF. The CDR3 DNA follows: TGTGCCAGCAGCCTGGGGGTCGGGAACACTGAAGCTTTCTTT. The whole variable domain, filled in from reference TRBV7-2 and TRBJ1-1, reads GAGVSQSPSNKVTEKGKDVELRCDPISGHTALYWYRQSLGQGLEFLIYFQGNSAPDKSGLPSDRFSAERTGGSVSTLTIQRTQQEDSAVYLCASSLGVGNTEAFFGQGTRLTVV.

The J gene is TRBJ1-1, the V gene TRBV29-1, with D unclear. The CDR3 runs 12 residues. CDR1 SQVTM and CDR2 ANQGSEA come from the germline V gene. V was trimmed by 3 bases and J by 6 bases, leaving 11 bases between them. The CDR3, as DNA: TGCAGCGTTGACCGGGATTACGCTGAAGCTTTCTTT. Protein product: CSVDRDYAEAFF.